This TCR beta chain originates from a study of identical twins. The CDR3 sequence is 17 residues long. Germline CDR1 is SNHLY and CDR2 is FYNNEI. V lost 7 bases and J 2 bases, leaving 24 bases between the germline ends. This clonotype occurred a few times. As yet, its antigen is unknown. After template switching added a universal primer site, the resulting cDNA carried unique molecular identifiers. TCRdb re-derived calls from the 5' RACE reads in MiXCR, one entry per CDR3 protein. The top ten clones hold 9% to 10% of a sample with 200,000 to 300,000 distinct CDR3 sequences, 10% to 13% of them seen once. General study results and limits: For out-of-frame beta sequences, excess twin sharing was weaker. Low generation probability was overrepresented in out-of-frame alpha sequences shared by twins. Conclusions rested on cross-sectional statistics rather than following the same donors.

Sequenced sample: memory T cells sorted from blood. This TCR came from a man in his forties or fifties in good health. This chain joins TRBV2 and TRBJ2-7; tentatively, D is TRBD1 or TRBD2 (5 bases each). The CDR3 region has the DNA TGTGCCAGCATTGGGACGCAGGGTTTCCAGCCCACCTACGAGCAGTACTTC. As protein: CASIGTQGFQPTYEQYF. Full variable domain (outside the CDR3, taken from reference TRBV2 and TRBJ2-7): EPEVTQTPSHQVTQMGQEVILRCVPISNHLYFYWYRQILGQKVEFLVSFYNNEISEKSEIFDDQFSVERPDGSNFTLKIRSTKLEDSAMYFCASIGTQGFQPTYEQYFGPGTRLTVT.